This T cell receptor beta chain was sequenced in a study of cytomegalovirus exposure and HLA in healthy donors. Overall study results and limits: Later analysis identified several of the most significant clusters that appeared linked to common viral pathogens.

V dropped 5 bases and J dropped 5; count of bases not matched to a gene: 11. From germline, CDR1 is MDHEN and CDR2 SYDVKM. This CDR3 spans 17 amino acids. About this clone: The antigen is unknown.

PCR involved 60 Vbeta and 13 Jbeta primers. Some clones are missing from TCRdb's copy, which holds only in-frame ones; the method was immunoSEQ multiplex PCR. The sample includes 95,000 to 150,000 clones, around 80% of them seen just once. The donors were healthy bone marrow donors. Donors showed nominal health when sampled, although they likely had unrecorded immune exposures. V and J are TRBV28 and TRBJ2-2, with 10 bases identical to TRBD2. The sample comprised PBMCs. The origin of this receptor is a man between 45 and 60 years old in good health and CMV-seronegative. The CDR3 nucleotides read TGTGCCAGCAGTCCGCCGACTAGCGGGTATAAGACCGGGGAGCTGTTTTTT. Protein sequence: CASSPPTSGYKTGELFF.